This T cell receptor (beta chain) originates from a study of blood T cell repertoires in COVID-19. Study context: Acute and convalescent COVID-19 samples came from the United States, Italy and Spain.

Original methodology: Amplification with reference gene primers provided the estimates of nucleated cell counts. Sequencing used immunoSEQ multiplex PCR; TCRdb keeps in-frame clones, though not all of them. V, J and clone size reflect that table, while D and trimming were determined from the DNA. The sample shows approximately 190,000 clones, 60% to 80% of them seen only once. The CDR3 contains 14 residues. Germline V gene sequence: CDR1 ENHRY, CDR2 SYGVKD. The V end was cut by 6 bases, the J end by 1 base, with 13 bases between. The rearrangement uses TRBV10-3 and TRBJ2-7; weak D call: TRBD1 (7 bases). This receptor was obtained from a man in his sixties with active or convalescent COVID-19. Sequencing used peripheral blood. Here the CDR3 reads CAIRASGGSYEQYF. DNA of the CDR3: TGTGCCATCAGGGCCTCAGGGGGGTCCTACGAGCAGTACTTC.